These 30 T cell receptor beta chains came from one sample sequenced in a study of T-cell reconstitution after alpha-beta-depleted transplantation in children (dated by TCRdb to the mid-2010s). What the treatment or condition label conveys for this sample: allogeneic hematopoietic cell transplantation with graft depleted of TCRalphabeta T cells and CD19 B cells. Library generation was performed with PCR. Instrument used: Illumina HiSeq 2500. TCR library preparation used molecular barcoding, with unique molecular identifiers applied to normalize quantification of the TCRbeta repertoire. Through fastp at Q25 and MiXCR, TCRdb rebuilt clones from the public reads, retaining in-frame beta chains. Rows with a matching CDR3 protein are joined into one entry that keeps the most common DNA and genes. The table for this sample lists fewer than 700,000 distinct CDR3 sequences; over 10% of them were counted only once. Over 2% of the sample is taken by the ten largest.

The sequencing used PBMCs, mostly from graft donor cells, collected 360 days after TCRalphabeta/CD19-depleted stem cell transplant. These TCRs come from a male patient between 10 and 17 years old who had a stem cell transplant for acute myeloid leukemia, so the T cells may come from the graft donor.

This sequence joins TRBV4-3 and TRBJ2-1; possible D gene TRBD1, 6 bases. The germline CDR1 and CDR2 sequences are LGHNA and YSLEER. With 1 base removed from V and 7 bases from J, the gap between germline ends came to 14 bases. The CDR3 consists of 15 residues. In nucleotides, the CDR3 is TGCGCCAGCAGCCAAGTTCCCAGGGGCTGGAATGAGCAGTTCTTC. It encodes CASSQVPRGWNEQFF.

J is TRBJ2-2 and V is TRBV6-2 or TRBV6-3; TRBD1 matches 7 bases. Germline CDR1 MNHEY, CDR2 SVGEGT. V shed 2 bases, J shed 3 bases, and the junction held 3 bases outside the gene matches. The CDR3 contains 15 residues. CDR3 sequence (DNA): TGTGCCAGCAGTTACATCGGACAGGACACCGGGGAGCTGTTTTTT. Amino acids: CASSYIGQDTGELFF.

V and J are TRBV25-1 and TRBJ1-5, with D unclear. The CDR3 has 13 amino acids. Trimming shortened V by 0 bases and J by 1 base, and 1 base separated the two germline ends. Germline V gives CDR1 MGHDK, CDR2 SYGVNS. CDR3 DNA sequence: TGTGCCAGCAGTGAATACAGCAATCAGCCCCAGCATTTT. This translates into CASSEYSNQPQHF. The full variable domain, its missing parts supplied by reference TRBV25-1 and TRBJ1-5, is EADIYQTPRYLVIGTGKKITLECSQTMGHDKMYWYQQDPGMELHLIHYSYGVNSTEKGDLSSESTVSRIRTEHFPLTLESARPSHTSQYLCASSEYSNQPQHFGDGTRLSIL.

This clonotype was seen a handful of times. This chain connects TRBV11-1 to TRBJ2-5, with D perhaps TRBD1 or TRBD2 (5 bases each). The CDR3 sequence is 18 residues long. Germline values: CDR1 SGHAT, CDR2 FQDESV (reference sequence). The V and J ends lost 0 bases and 0 bases respectively, with 17 bases between them. CDR3 bases: TGTGCCAGCAGCTTAGCCGCCGGGACGGATGTGTACCAAGAGACCCAGTACTTC. Translating gives CASSLAAGTDVYQETQYF.

The rearrangement joins TRBV19 to TRBJ2-7, with D possibly matching TRBD2 (6 bases). V dropped 6 bases and J dropped 5 bases, with 20 bases sitting between them. Germline CDR1 is LNHDA and CDR2 is SQIVND (reference sequence). This CDR3 region has 15 residues. For the CDR3, the DNA is TGTGCCAGTAGCCTAAGGAGGGACTGGTCGAACGAGCAGTACTTC. As protein: CASSLRRDWSNEQYF.

This clonotype was counted ten times or more. V and J are TRBV12-3 or TRBV12-4 and TRBJ1-6; maybe TRBD1 (6 bases). V dropped 4 bases and J dropped 4 bases, with 11 bases sitting between them. This CDR3 region has 15 residues. CDR3 residues: CASSSRTAYNSPLHF. The CDR3 nucleotides are TGTGCCAGCAGTTCCCGGACAGCTTATAATTCACCCCTCCACTTT.

The chain joins TRBV7-8 to TRBJ2-7; TRBD1 matches 9 bases. This CDR3 is 15 amino acids long. Germline values: CDR1 SGHVS, CDR2 FQNEAQ. V was pared by 5 bases and J by 3 bases, with 8 bases of the junction left unmatched. CDR3: CASSARTGEVYEQYF. The CDR3 DNA follows: TGTGCCAGCAGCGCTAGGACAGGGGAGGTCTACGAGCAGTACTTC.

This clonotype was recorded a few times. V and J are TRBV6-5 and TRBJ2-1, with D hard to call. Per the germline V gene, CDR1 is MNHEY and CDR2 is SVGAGI. The ends were cut back, 6 bases at V and 2 bases at J, with 11 bases in the middle. The CDR3 is made up of 14 amino acids. Here the CDR3 DNA reads TGTGCCAGCAGGCCGGCTGGGGCCTACAATGAGCAGTTCTTC. It encodes CASRPAGAYNEQFF.

This rearrangement joins TRBV29-1 to TRBJ2-7; D is undetermined. The CDR3 loop spans 13 amino acids. Trimming shortened V by 4 bases and J by 2 bases, and 12 bases separated the two germline ends. From germline, CDR1 is SQVTM and CDR2 ANQGSEA. The CDR3 sequence: CSVVGQRAYEQYF. CDR3 nucleotide sequence: TGCAGCGTTGTTGGTCAGAGAGCCTACGAGCAGTACTTC.

The chain carries TRBV2 and TRBJ2-3; D perhaps matches TRBD1 (6 bases). The V gene lost 8 bases and the J gene lost 4 bases, with 10 bases spanning the gap. Germline assignment: CDR1 SNHLY and CDR2 FYNNEI. The CDR3 sequence is 12 residues long. CDR3 region: CASGGVPDTQYF. CDR3 coding DNA: TGTGCCAGCGGGGGCGTTCCAGATACGCAGTATTTT.

The V call is TRBV7-8, the J call TRBJ2-3; weak D call: TRBD1 (6 bases). Per the germline V gene, CDR1 is SGHVS and CDR2 is FQNEAQ. The CDR3 length is 16 residues. Deletions cut 5 bases from V and 0 bases from J, with 15 bases between. As DNA, the CDR3 is TGTGCCAGCAGCCCCTATGGACAGTCTAGCACAGATACGCAGTATTTT. It specifies CASSPYGQSSTDTQYF.

The chain has TRBV4-3 and TRBJ2-2; no clear D gene. The CDR3 contains 17 residues. The ends were cut back, 0 bases at V and 0 bases at J, with 11 bases in the middle. The germline CDR1 and CDR2 sequences are LGHNA and YSLEER. Here the CDR3 reads CASSQDPSTANTGELFF. Here the CDR3 DNA reads TGCGCCAGCAGCCAAGATCCGTCCACTGCGAACACCGGGGAGCTGTTTTTT.

This clonotype showed up just a few times. The chain joins TRBV28 to TRBJ1-2; TRBD1 aligns across 11 bases. Trimming took 5 bases from V and 3 from J; bases not matched to a gene: 8. Per the germline V gene, CDR1 is MDHEN and CDR2 is SYDVKM. CDR3 size: 16 residues. This CDR3 is CASSTGQGALDYGYTF. DNA of the CDR3: TGTGCCAGCAGTACCGGACAGGGGGCGCTTGACTATGGCTACACCTTC.

A remark on this clonotype: The junction does not match germline at one end; this may be a read error. This chain links TRBV3-1 with TRBJ2-6, with 7 bases identical to TRBD1. The CDR3 sequence is 18 residues long. Germline V CDR1 and CDR2: LGHDT, YNNKEL (reference sequence). The CDR3 DNA follows: TGTGCCAGCAGCCAAGAAGAACAGGGGCACGCTGGGTCCAACGTCCTGACTTTC. Amino acid sequence: CASSQEEQGHAGSNVLTF.

The chain employs TRBV7-6 and TRBJ1-1; possible D gene TRBD1, 6 bases. Germline V gene data show CDR1 as SGHVS and CDR2 as FNYEAQ. This CDR3 is built from 15 residues. The V and J ends lost 2 bases and 3 bases respectively, with 13 bases between them. CDR3: CASSLWGKGDTEAFF. The CDR3 DNA follows: TGTGCCAGCAGCTTATGGGGAAAGGGGGACACTGAAGCTTTCTTT.

In this sample, this clonotype turned up a few times. CDR3 amino acids: CASSLAREEADTQYF. The CDR3 DNA sequence: TGTGCCAGCAGCTTAGCCCGGGAGGAAGCAGATACGCAGTATTTT. The gene calls are TRBV7-6 and TRBJ2-3; TRBD2 matches at 7 bases. Germline V gene data show CDR1 as SGHVS and CDR2 as FNYEAQ. This CDR3 has 15 amino acids. V shed 0 bases and J 4 bases; nucleotides not matched to a gene: 4.

Many counts were recorded for this clonotype. The chain links TRBV28 to TRBJ2-4; D call uncertain. The CDR3 covers 13 residues. Germline V gives CDR1 MDHEN, CDR2 SYDVKM. Trimming took off 3 bases at V and 3 bases at J, with 6 bases between the two ends. The CDR3 spells CASSLAIKNIQYF. The CDR3 coding sequence is TGTGCCAGCAGTTTGGCCATCAAAAACATTCAGTACTTC.

The V and J genes are TRBV5-1 and TRBJ1-1; D may be TRBD1 (5 bases). The CDR3 is made up of 15 amino acids. Germline V CDR1 and CDR2: SGHRS, YFSETQ. Trimming took off 0 bases at V and 3 bases at J, with 12 bases between the two ends. The CDR3 spells CASSLAGQLDTEAFF. The CDR3 coding sequence is TGCGCCAGCAGCTTGGCTGGACAATTAGACACTGAAGCTTTCTTT.

DNA for the CDR3: TGCAGCGTTGAAAGGGGACAGGGGATTGGGGAGACCCAGTACTTC. Its protein product is CSVERGQGIGETQYF. The rearrangement uses TRBV29-1 and TRBJ2-5; 10 bases are a match to TRBD1. With 2 bases clipped from V and 5 bases from J, the junction kept 8 bases outside the gene matches. Germline lookup yields CDR1 SQVTM and CDR2 ANQGSEA. CDR3 length equals 15 residues.

This clonotype was picked up a small number of times. This chain joins TRBV5-1 and TRBJ2-5, with D unclear. V lost 4 bases and J lost 5, with 9 bases in between. The CDR3 runs 12 residues. Per germline, CDR1 SGHRS and CDR2 YFSETQ. As DNA, the CDR3 is TGCGCCAGCAGCCCATACCCGGAGACCCAGTACTTC. This encodes CASSPYPETQYF.

Only a few counts were recorded for this clonotype. The V call is TRBV7-2, the J call TRBJ2-7, with a tentative D call TRBD1 (5 bases). The CDR3 has 16 residues. V was clipped by 1 base and J by 0 bases, with 13 bases between them. Germline assignment: CDR1 SGHTA and CDR2 FQGNSA. CDR3 region: CASSLGLSGASYEQYF. In DNA, the CDR3 is TGTGCCAGCAGCTTAGGCCTCTCTGGGGCCTCCTACGAGCAGTACTTC.

The chain couples TRBV7-2 to TRBJ2-7; 13 bases are a match to TRBD2. The germline CDR1 and CDR2 sequences are SGHTA and FQGNSA. V shed 1 base and J 7 bases; nucleotides not matched to a gene: 7. There are 16 residues in the CDR3. This chain's CDR3 is CASSLELAGGPWEQYF. The CDR3 region has the DNA TGTGCCAGCAGCTTAGAACTAGCGGGAGGGCCGTGGGAGCAGTACTTC.

This clonotype was recorded many times. V gene TRBV20-1 combines with J gene TRBJ2-3, with no clear D. The V end was cut by 3 bases, the J end by 2 bases, with 12 bases between. The CDR3 runs to 14 residues. CDR1 is DFQATT and CDR2 is SNEGSKA in the germline V gene (reference sequence). The CDR3 protein is CSASPWSATDTQYF. CDR3 in DNA: TGCAGTGCTAGCCCGTGGAGCGCCACAGATACGCAGTATTTT.

This clonotype showed up many times. V gene TRBV12-3 or TRBV12-4 combines with J gene TRBJ2-5; TRBD2 agrees at 12 bases. Unmatched junction bases numbered 3, after V lost 1 base and J lost 3 bases. CDR3 length equals 16 residues. The CDR3 here is CASSLGRLAGEETQYF. CDR3 sequence (DNA): TGTGCCAGCAGTTTAGGGCGACTAGCGGGGGAAGAGACCCAGTACTTC.

There are many counts of this clonotype. The V gene is TRBV28, the J gene TRBJ2-7, with 10 bases lining up with TRBD2. This CDR3 spans 16 amino acids. J was trimmed by 4 bases and V by 2 bases; bases with no gene match: 8. Germline CDR1 MDHEN, CDR2 SYDVKM. This CDR3 is CASSLQLPSGSYEQYF. CDR3 in DNA: TGTGCCAGCAGTTTACAATTACCTAGCGGGAGTTACGAGCAGTACTTC.

This clonotype was seen at least ten times. The chain recombines TRBV18 with TRBJ2-7; no clear D. Trimming removed 6 bases from V and 5 bases from J, with 11 bases in between. The CDR3 spans 12 residues. Germline loops: CDR1 KGHSH, CDR2 LQKENI. The CDR3 sequence: CASSPLMDEQYF. The DNA for the CDR3 is TGTGCCAGCTCTCCCCTTATGGACGAGCAGTACTTC.

The chain has TRBV4-2 and TRBJ2-1; 9 nucleotides align to TRBD2. CDR1 and CDR2 from the germline V gene are LGHNA and YNFKEQ. The ends lost 0 bases at V and 2 bases at J; junction bases unmatched: 8. The CDR3 totals 18 residues. As DNA, the CDR3 is TGTGCCAGCAGCCAAGATTGGCCCACTAGCGGGCCCTACAATGAGCAGTTCTTC. This sequence encodes CASSQDWPTSGPYNEQFF.

This clonotype has more than one count but fewer than ten. The rearrangement joins TRBV12-3 or TRBV12-4 to TRBJ2-1; D remains unclear. Trimming removed 8 bases at V and 4 bases at J, with 21 bases between. The CDR3 loop spans 16 amino acids. The CDR3 loop reads CASSPPEKKSYNEQFF. The DNA for the CDR3 is TGTGCCAGCTCCCCCCCGGAGAAGAAATCGTACAATGAGCAGTTCTTC.

The chain links TRBV28 to TRBJ1-6; tentatively, D is TRBD1 (5 bases). This CDR3 has 16 amino acids. Trimming took off 4 bases at V and 3 bases at J, with 13 bases between the two ends. CDR1 is MDHEN and CDR2 is SYDVKM in the germline V gene. The CDR3 DNA follows: TGTGCCAGCAGTTCTGGGACGGCTCTCTATAATTCACCCCTCCACTTT. Translating gives CASSSGTALYNSPLHF.

This clonotype was seen more than once but under ten times. V is TRBV7-8 and J is TRBJ1-6, with a weak D call TRBD1 (6 bases). V was pared by 1 base and J by 1 base, with 14 bases between. The CDR3 is 18 amino acids. Per germline, CDR1 SGHVS and CDR2 FQNEAQ. Written as DNA, the CDR3 is TGTGCCAGCAGCTTAGTCTCTCCGGGGGCTTCCTATAATTCACCCCTCCACTTT. It encodes CASSLVSPGASYNSPLHF. Based on the CDR3 plus reference TRBV7-8 and TRBJ1-6, the full variable domain is GAGVSQSPRYKVAKRGQDVALRCDPISGHVSLFWYQQALGQGPEFLTYFQNEAQLDKSGLPSDRFFAERPEGSVSTLKIQRTQQEDSAVYLCASSLVSPGASYNSPLHFGNGTRLTVT.